This section outlines one TCR beta chain sequence together with its context. The antigen is undetermined. This entry comes from a study of PD-1 blockade in classical Hodgkin lymphoma. Broader study findings: In CD4+ cells, TCR diversity went up significantly by C4D1, but in CD8+ cells it did not. Newly diagnosed patients reportedly trailed healthy donors in baseline TCR diversity.

After autologous stem cell transplantation all patients relapsed, and prior brentuximab vedotin exposure differed between cohorts. Researchers report purifying CD4+ T cells from thawed PBMCs by magnetic negative selection. The V end was cut by 7 bases, the J end by 9 bases, with 13 bases between. Per the germline V gene, CDR1 is MNHNS and CDR2 is SASEGT. This CDR3 is 12 amino acids long. Sequencing was performed with immunoSEQ multiplex PCR; in TCRdb, only in-frame clones are kept and a portion is missing. Of around 8,600 clones listed, about 80% are singletons. The sequence was collected from a human donor with classical Hodgkin lymphoma. V gene TRBV6-1 combines with J gene TRBJ2-1; D is uncertain. Sequencing was performed on CD4+ T cells from blood, taken at baseline. The CDR3: CASTKYPSEQFF. In nucleotides, the CDR3 is TGTGCCAGCACAAAGTACCCAAGTGAGCAGTTCTTC.